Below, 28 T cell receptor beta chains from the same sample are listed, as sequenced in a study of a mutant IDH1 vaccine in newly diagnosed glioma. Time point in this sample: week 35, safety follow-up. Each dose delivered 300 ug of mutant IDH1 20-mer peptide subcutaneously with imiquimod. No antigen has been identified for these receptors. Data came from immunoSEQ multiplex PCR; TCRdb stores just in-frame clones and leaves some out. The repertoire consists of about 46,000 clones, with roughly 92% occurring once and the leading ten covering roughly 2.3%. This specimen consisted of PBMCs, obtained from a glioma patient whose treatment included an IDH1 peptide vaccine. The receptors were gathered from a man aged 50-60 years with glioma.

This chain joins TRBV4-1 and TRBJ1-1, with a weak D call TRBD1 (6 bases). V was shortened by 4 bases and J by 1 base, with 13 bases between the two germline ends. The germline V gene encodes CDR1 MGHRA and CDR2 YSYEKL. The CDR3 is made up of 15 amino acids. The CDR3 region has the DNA TGCGCCAGCAGCCTCGCCGGACAGTCGAACACTGAAGCTTTCTTT. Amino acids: CASSLAGQSNTEAFF.

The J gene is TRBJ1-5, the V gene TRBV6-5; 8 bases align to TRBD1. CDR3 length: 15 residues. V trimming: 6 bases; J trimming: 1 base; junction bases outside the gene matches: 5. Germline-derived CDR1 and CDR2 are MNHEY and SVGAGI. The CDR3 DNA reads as TGTGCCAGCAGCTCAGGACAGGGCAGCAATCAGCCCCAGCATTTT. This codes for CASSSGQGSNQPQHF.

The CDR3 is CASSPQGGGQTQYF. CDR3 DNA sequence: TGCGCCAGCAGCCCCCAGGGGGGCGGGCAGACCCAGTACTTC. V and J are TRBV5-1 and TRBJ2-5, with D possibly being TRBD1 (7 bases). V lost 4 bases to trimming and J lost 6 bases, with 16 bases between them. This CDR3 has 14 residues. CDR1 is SGHRS, CDR2 YFSETQ, per germline.

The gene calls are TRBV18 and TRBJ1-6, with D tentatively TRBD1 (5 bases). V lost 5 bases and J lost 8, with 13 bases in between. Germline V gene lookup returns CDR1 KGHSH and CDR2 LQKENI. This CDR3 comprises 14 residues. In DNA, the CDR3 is TGTGCCAGCTCAAGGGGACGAGGGGATTCACCCCTCCACTTT. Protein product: CASSRGRGDSPLHF.

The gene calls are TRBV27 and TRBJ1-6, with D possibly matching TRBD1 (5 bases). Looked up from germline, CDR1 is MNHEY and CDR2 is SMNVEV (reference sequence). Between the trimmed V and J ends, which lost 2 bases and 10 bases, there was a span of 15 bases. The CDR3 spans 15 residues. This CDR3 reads CASSLIGRGASPLHF. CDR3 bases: TGTGCCAGCAGTTTAATAGGCCGAGGGGCCTCACCCCTCCACTTT.

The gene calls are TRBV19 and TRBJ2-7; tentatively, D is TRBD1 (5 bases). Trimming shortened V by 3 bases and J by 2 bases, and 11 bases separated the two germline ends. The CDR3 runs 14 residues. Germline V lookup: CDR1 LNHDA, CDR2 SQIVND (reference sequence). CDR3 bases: TGTGCCAGTAGTATTGGGAAGGGGCCCTACGAGCAGTACTTC. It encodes CASSIGKGPYEQYF. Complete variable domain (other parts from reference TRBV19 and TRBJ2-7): DGGITQSPKYLFRKEGQNVTLSCEQNLNHDAMYWYRQDPGQGLRLIYYSQIVNDFQKGDIAEGYSVSREKKESFPLTVTSAQKNPTAFYLCASSIGKGPYEQYFGPGTRLTVT.

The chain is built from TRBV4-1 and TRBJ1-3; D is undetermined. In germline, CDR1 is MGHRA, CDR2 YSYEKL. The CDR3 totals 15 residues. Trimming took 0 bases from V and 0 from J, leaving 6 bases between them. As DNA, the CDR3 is TGCGCCAGCAGCCAAGATCGGAACTCTGGAAACACCATATATTTT. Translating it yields CASSQDRNSGNTIYF.

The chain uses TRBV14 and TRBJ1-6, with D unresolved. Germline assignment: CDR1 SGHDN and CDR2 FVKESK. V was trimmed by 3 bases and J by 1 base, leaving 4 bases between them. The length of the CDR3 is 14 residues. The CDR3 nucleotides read TGTGCCAGCAGCCAGGGTTCCTATAATTCACCCCTCCACTTT. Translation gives CASSQGSYNSPLHF. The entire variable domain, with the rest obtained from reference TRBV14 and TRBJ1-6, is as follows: EAGVTQFPSHSVIEKGQTVTLRCDPISGHDNLYWYRRVMGKEIKFLLHFVKESKQDESGMPNNRFLAERTGGTYSTLKVQPAELEDSGVYFCASSQGSYNSPLHFGNGTRLTVT.

The CDR3 reads CASSDVTNQPQHF. The DNA for the CDR3 is TGTGCCAGTAGCGATGTCACCAATCAGCCCCAGCATTTT. This sequence joins TRBV19 and TRBJ1-5; D ambiguous. The CDR3 totals 13 residues. V lost 6 bases and J lost 3, with 9 bases in between. Germline lookup yields CDR1 LNHDA and CDR2 SQIVND (reference sequence).

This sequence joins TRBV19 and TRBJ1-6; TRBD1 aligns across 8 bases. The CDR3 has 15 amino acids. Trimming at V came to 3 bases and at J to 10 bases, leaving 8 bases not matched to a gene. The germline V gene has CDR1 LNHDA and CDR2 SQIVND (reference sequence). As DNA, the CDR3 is TGTGCCAGTAGTATCAGCGGGACAGGCGGCTCACCCCTCCACTTT. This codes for CASSISGTGGSPLHF. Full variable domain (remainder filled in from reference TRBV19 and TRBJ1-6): DGGITQSPKYLFRKEGQNVTLSCEQNLNHDAMYWYRQDPGQGLRLIYYSQIVNDFQKGDIAEGYSVSREKKESFPLTVTSAQKNPTAFYLCASSISGTGGSPLHFGNGTRLTVT.

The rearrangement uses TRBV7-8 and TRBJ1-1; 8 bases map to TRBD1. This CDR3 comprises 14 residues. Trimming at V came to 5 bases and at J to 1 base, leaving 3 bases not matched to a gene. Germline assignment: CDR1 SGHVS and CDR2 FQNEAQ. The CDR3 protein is CASSQTGGNTEAFF. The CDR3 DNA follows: TGTGCCAGCAGCCAAACAGGGGGGAACACTGAAGCTTTCTTT.

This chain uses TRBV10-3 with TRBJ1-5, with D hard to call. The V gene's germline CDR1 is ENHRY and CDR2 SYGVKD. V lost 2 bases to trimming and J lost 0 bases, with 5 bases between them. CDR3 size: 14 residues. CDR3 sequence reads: CAISERDSNQPQHF. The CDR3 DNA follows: TGTGCCATCAGTGAGAGGGATAGCAATCAGCCCCAGCATTTT.

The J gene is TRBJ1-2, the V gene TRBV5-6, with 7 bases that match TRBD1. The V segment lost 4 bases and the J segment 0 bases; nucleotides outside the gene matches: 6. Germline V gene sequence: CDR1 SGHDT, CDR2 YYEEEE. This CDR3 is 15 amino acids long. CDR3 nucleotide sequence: TGTGCCAGCAGCACAAGACAGGGAACTAACTATGGCTACACCTTC. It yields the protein CASSTRQGTNYGYTF.

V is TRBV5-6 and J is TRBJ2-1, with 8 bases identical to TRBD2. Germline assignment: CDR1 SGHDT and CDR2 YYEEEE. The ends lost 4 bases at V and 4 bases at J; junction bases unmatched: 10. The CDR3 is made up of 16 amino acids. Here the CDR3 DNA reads TGTGCCAGCAGCCCTGGGGGCGGGGGGCGGTACAATGAGCAGTTCTTC. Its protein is CASSPGGGGRYNEQFF.

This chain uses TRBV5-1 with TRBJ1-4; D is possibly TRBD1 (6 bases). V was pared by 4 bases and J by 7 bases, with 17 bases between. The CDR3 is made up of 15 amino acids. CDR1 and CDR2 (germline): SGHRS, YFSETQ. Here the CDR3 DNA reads TGCGCCAGCAGCCCTGGGCAGGGGCGGGGTGAAAAACTGTTTTTT. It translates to CASSPGQGRGEKLFF.

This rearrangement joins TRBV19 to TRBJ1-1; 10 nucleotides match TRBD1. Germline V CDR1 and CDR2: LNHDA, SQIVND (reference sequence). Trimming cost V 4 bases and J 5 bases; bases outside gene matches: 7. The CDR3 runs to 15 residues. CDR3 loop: CASSTRQGAETEAFF. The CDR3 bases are TGTGCCAGTAGTACCCGACAGGGGGCTGAAACTGAAGCTTTCTTT. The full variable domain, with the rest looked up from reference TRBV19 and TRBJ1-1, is DGGITQSPKYLFRKEGQNVTLSCEQNLNHDAMYWYRQDPGQGLRLIYYSQIVNDFQKGDIAEGYSVSREKKESFPLTVTSAQKNPTAFYLCASSTRQGAETEAFFGQGTRLTVV.

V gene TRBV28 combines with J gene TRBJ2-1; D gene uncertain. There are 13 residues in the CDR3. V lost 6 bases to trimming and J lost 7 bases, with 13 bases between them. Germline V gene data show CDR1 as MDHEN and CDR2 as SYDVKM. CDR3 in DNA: TGTGCCAGCAGCCTGGCATCCCCTAATGAGCAGTTCTTC. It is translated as CASSLASPNEQFF.

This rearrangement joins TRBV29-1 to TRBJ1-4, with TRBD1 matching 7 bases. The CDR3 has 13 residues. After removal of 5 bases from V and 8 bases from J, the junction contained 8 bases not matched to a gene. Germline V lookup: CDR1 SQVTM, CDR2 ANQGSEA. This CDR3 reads CSVTKTGQEKLFF. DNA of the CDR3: TGCAGCGTTACGAAGACAGGGCAAGAAAAACTGTTTTTT.

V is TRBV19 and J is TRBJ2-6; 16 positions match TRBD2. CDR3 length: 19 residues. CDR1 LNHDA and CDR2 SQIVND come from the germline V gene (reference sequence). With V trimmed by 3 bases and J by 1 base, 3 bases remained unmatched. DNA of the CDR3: TGTGCCAGTAGTATTGGGACTAGCGGGAGGGTGTCTGGGGCCAACGTCCTGACTTTC. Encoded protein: CASSIGTSGRVSGANVLTF.

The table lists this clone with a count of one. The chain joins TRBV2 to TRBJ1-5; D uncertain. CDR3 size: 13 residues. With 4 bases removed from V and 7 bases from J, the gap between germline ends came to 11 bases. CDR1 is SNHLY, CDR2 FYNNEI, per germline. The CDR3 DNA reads TGTGCCAGCAGTGGACCAGCCGACCAGCCCCAGCATTTT. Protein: CASSGPADQPQHF.

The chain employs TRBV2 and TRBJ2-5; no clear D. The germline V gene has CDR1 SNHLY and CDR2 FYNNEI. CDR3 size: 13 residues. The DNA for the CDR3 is TGTGCAACCTCCAGCGACGGGCAAGAGACCCAGTACTTC. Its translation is CATSSDGQETQYF.

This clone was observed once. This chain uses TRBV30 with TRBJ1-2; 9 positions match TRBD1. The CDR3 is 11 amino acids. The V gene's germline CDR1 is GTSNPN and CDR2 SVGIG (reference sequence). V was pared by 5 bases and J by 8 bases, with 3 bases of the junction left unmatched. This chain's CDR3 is CAWDGQGGYTF. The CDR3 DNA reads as TGTGCCTGGGACGGACAGGGGGGCTACACCTTC.

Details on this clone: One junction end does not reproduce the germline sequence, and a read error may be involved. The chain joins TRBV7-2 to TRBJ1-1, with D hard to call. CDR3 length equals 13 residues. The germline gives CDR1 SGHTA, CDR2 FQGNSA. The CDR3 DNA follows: TGTGCCAGCAGCTTACGGCCGAACGCTGAAGCTTTCTTT. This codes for CASSLRPNAEAFF.

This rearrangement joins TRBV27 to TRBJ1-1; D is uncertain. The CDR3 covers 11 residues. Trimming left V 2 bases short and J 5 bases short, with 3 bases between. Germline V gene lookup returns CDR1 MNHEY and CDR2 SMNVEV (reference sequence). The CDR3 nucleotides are TGTGCCAGCAGTTTAGGGACTGAAGCTTTCTTT. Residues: CASSLGTEAFF.

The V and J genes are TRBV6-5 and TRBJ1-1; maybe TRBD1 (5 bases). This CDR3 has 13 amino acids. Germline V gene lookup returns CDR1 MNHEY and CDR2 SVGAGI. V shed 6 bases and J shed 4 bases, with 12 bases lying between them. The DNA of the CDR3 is TGTGCCAGCAGAGGGAGGGGCGGCACTGAAGCTTTCTTT. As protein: CASRGRGGTEAFF.

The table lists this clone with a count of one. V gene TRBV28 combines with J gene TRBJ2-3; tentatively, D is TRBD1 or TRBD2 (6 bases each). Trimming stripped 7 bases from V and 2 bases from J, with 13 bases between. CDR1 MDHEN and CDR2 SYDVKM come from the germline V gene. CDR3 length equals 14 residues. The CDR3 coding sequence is TGTGCCAGCACCCGAGGGGGGTACACAGATACGCAGTATTTT. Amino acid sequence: CASTRGGYTDTQYF.

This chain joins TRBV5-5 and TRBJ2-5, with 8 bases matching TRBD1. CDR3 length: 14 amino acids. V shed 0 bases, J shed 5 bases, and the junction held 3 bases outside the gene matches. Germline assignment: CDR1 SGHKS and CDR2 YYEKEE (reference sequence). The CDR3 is CASSLGTGRETQYF. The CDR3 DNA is TGTGCCAGCAGCTTGGGGACAGGGAGGGAGACCCAGTACTTC.

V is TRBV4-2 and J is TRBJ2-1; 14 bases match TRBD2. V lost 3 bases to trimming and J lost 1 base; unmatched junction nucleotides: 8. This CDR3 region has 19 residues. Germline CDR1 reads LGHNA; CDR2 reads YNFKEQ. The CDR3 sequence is CASSQEGLAGELSYNEQFF. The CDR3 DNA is TGTGCCAGCAGCCAGGAGGGACTAGCGGGAGAGTTGTCCTACAATGAGCAGTTCTTC.